A selection of T cell receptor beta chains follows, all from one sample in a study of T cells in Graves' hyperthyroidism and ophthalmopathy. TCRdb re-analysed the multiplex PCR reads in MiXCR, keeping a single row per CDR3 protein. The table lists more than 300,000 distinct CDR3 sequences, 15% to 20% of them singletons. The specimen sequenced was blood. The receptor source for this set is a man between 18 and 35 years old with Graves' ophthalmopathy. CDR3s include the opening cysteine and the closing phenylalanine or tryptophan. D genes are given only for firm matches. Size values are once, few and many counts, or a class for expanded clones, and some rows have none.

>TRBV6-4|TRBJ2-1|many|TRBD2
TGTGCCAGCAGTGACTCGGCGGGGGGGCCCTACAATGAGCAGTTCTTC
CASSDSAGGPYNEQFF
>TRBV15|TRBJ2-5|.|TRBD1
TGTGCCACCAGGGTCCGGGCAGGGGGCACGGAGACCCAGTACTTC
CATRVRAGGTETQYF
>TRBV15|TRBJ2-3|many|TRBD1
TGTGCCACCCAGGGGGCGGGGGATACGCAGTATTTT
CATQGAGDTQYF
>TRBV19|TRBJ1-1|few|.
TGTGCCAGTACCCCGGGGGCAGGTGTGAACACTGAAGCTTTCTTT
CASTPGAGVNTEAFF
>TRBV9|TRBJ1-3|few|TRBD1
TGTGCCAGCAGCGTAGGGACAGGGACTGGAAACACCATATATTTT
CASSVGTGTGNTIYF
>TRBV3-1|TRBJ1-2|.|.
TGTGCCAGCAGCCAAGATCGGCGAAATGGCTACACCTTC
CASSQDRRNGYTF
>TRBV12-3/TRBV12-4|TRBJ2-7|.|TRBD2
TGTGCCAGCAGTACCCGGACTAGCGGGATCGCCTACGAGCAGTACTTC
CASSTRTSGIAYEQYF
>TRBV10-1|TRBJ1-5|.|.
TGCGCCAGCAGTGAGCCGGGTGATCAGCCCCAGCATTTT
CASSEPGDQPQHF
>TRBV12-5|TRBJ1-5|few|.
TGTGCTAGTGGTTTTGGGGGGCAGCCCCAGCATTTT
CASGFGGQPQHF
>TRBV28|TRBJ1-4|few|TRBD1
TGTGCCAGCAGTCCGCCCGACAGGGTTAATGAAAAACTGTTTTTT
CASSPPDRVNEKLFF
>TRBV9|TRBJ2-7|many|.
TGTGCCAGCAGCGCCCAAGATCAACTAGGCGAGCAGTACTTC
CASSAQDQLGEQYF